The next 11 T cell receptor beta chains were all read from a single sample in a study of tumor-infiltrating lymphocytes in primary liver carcinoma. Starting material of 500 ng total RNA yielded TCR beta cDNA via a constant-region primer. Libraries covering TCR beta were generated through three nested multiplex PCR rounds (using a slightly modified ARM-PCR). TRBV1-TRBV30 forward primers paired with a C-beta reverse primer drove the first two PCR rounds, 10 cycles each. From the multiplex PCR reads, TCRdb called clonotypes with MiXCR, one entry per CDR3 protein. The sample gives some 110,000 distinct CDR3 sequences, 55% to 75% of which show up once; less than 10% is in the top ten. Both RNA and DNA were isolated together from about 20-30 mg of bulk tissue that had not been sorted. The sequenced sample consisted of liver tumor tissue from sampling region 3. Subset specified: tumor region T3, left-lateral pole. The receptors originated from a woman aged 60-70 years with primary liver carcinoma and hepatitis B virus infection.

This clonotype has a handful of counts. The rearrangement uses TRBV2 and TRBJ2-1; 9 positions match TRBD2. Per the germline V gene, CDR1 is SNHLY and CDR2 is FYNNEI. The CDR3 length is 14 residues. Losses at the gene ends were 9 bases for V and 7 bases for J; bases not matched to a gene: 10. The CDR3 protein is CARGGLARNNEQFF. CDR3 DNA sequence: TGTGCCAGAGGGGGACTAGCTCGAAATAATGAGCAGTTCTTC.

This clonotype was observed a single time. This is likely a read error, given that the CDR3 carries no conserved phenylalanine or tryptophan at its end. In nucleotides, the CDR3 is TGTGCCAGCTGCGTTAGGCAGGGTCCGAGTTCACCCCTCCACATT. Translated, it gives CASCVRQGPSSPLHI. The chain is built from TRBV7-8 and TRBJ1-6; tentatively, D is TRBD1 (5 bases). The CDR3 covers 15 residues. Trimming removed 8 bases at V and 9 bases at J, with 20 bases between. Germline V CDR1 and CDR2: SGHVS, FQNEAQ.

In regard to this clonotype: Sequence at one end of the junction differs from germline and may be a read error. The V and J genes are TRBV11-2 and TRBJ2-2, with D possibly called TRBD1 or TRBD2 (5 bases each). The CDR3 has 16 residues. Germline V lookup: CDR1 SGHAT, CDR2 FQNNGV. Here the CDR3 reads CTSSRGVGVRTGELSF. For the CDR3, the DNA is TGTACCAGCAGCCGCGGCGTGGGGGTTCGGACCGGGGAGCTGTCTTTT.

The chain is built from TRBV11-3 and TRBJ2-3, with 9 positions matching TRBD2. V was pared by 6 bases and J by 15 bases, with 16 bases of the junction left unmatched. Germline values: CDR1 SGHNT, CDR2 YENEEA. The CDR3 extends over 14 amino acids. The CDR3 region has the DNA TGTGCCAGCAGGCGGGAGGGCCCTACAGATACACACTATTTT. Encoded protein: CASRREGPTDTHYF.

This clonotype was recorded at least ten times. V gene TRBV10-3 combines with J gene TRBJ1-3; 8 positions match TRBD1. V shed 8 bases, J shed 0 bases, and the junction held 3 bases outside the gene matches. The CDR3 contains 14 residues. Germline CDR1 ENHRY, CDR2 SYGVKD. CDR3 sequence: CAIRGTGSGNTIYF. CDR3 in DNA: TGTGCCATCCGGGGGACAGGCTCTGGAAACACCATATATTTT.

To note about this clonotype: One junction end disagrees with the germline gene, perhaps due to a read error. The chain uses TRBV4-2 and TRBJ2-4, with a possible D match to TRBD1 (7 bases). Per germline, CDR1 LGHNA and CDR2 YNFKEQ. CDR3 length: 20 residues. The CDR3: CTSSQDPAGGLGTARNIQYF. The CDR3 DNA reads as TGTACCAGCAGCCAAGATCCGGCAGGGGGGCTGGGGACGGCCAGAAACATTCAGTACTTC.

This clonotype was seen a few times. This CDR3 fails to terminate in the conserved phenylalanine or tryptophan, so it likely reflects a read error. The DNA is omitted, as the CDR3 cannot be located on it reliably, and the CDR3 follows TCRdb's listing. V gene TRBV29-1 combines with J gene TRBJ1-2; the table's D call of TRBD1 was not tested on the DNA. Germline loops: CDR1 SQVTM, CDR2 ANQGSEA. The CDR3 has 11 amino acids, counting both end residues. This CDR3 is CSVERDRGYTS.

In the case of this clonotype: One end of the junction varies from germline; a read error may be responsible. J is TRBJ2-1 and V is TRBV11-3; 9 nucleotides match TRBD1. Germline CDR1 reads SGHNT; CDR2 reads YENEEA. This CDR3 is 14 amino acids long. Here the CDR3 reads CASGAWDRVYEQLF. CDR3 sequence (DNA): TGTGCCAGCGGCGCTTGGGACAGGGTATACGAGCAGCTCTTC.

In the case of this clonotype: Here the CDR3 omits its conserved ending phenylalanine or tryptophan, so a read error is the likely source. The genes are TRBV11-2 and TRBJ2-1, with unresolved D. Germline V gene lookup returns CDR1 SGHAT and CDR2 FQNNGV. CDR3 size: 15 residues. The DNA of the CDR3 is TGTGCCAGCAGCTTAGATGGTAGCTCATACAATGGGCAGTTCTCC. Its translation: CASSLDGSSYNGQFS.

This clonotype has a handful of counts. A read error may be the cause here, since a much bigger clone is one base away. The chain carries TRBV6-5 and TRBJ1-2; D might be TRBD1 (6 bases). V was pared by 5 bases and J by 4 bases, with 17 bases between. Per germline, CDR1 MNHEY and CDR2 SVGAGI. CDR3 length equals 15 residues. CDR3 bases: TGTGCCAGCAGTCGTGACAGGATGACTGGCTATGGCTACACCTTC. This gives the protein CASSRDRMTGYGYTF.

The chain links TRBV11-2 to TRBJ2-2; no definite D call. The V end was cut by 5 bases, the J end by 4 bases, with 20 bases between. The CDR3 loop spans 17 amino acids. Germline-derived CDR1 and CDR2 are SGHAT and FQNNGV. This chain's CDR3 is CASSRQALSVVTGELFF. The DNA for the CDR3 is TGTGCCAGCAGCCGTCAAGCCTTGTCAGTAGTCACCGGGGAGCTGTTTTTT.